This TCR beta chain was sequenced during a study of blood T cell repertoires in COVID-19. Study-wide context: Material from acute and convalescent COVID-19 was sourced from the United States, Italy and Spain.

Authors' data handling: Reference gene primer amplification gave estimated nucleated cell counts. The repertoire was sequenced with immunoSEQ multiplex PCR; TCRdb's copy has only in-frame clones and lacks some. V and J calls and clone size are copied from that table; D and trimming were computed from the DNA. The sample has fewer than 85,000 clones; 88% are singletons. V lost 1 base, J lost 10 bases, and 8 bases lay in between. There are 12 residues in the CDR3. Looked up from germline, CDR1 is SGHAT and CDR2 is FQDESV (reference sequence). The chain combines TRBV11-1 with TRBJ2-1; D call uncertain. This TCR was sampled from a human donor in a cohort sampled during active COVID-19. Sequencing was done on a sample of peripheral blood. CDR3 residues: CASSLVTAEQFF. The CDR3 DNA sequence: TGTGCCAGCAGCTTAGTTACAGCCGAGCAGTTCTTC. The full variable domain, completed using reference TRBV11-1 and TRBJ2-1, is EAEVAQSPRYKITEKSQAVAFWCDPISGHATLYWYRQILGQGPELLVQFQDESVVDDSQLPKDRFSAERLKGVDSTLKIQPAELGDSAMYLCASSLVTAEQFFGPGTRLTVL.